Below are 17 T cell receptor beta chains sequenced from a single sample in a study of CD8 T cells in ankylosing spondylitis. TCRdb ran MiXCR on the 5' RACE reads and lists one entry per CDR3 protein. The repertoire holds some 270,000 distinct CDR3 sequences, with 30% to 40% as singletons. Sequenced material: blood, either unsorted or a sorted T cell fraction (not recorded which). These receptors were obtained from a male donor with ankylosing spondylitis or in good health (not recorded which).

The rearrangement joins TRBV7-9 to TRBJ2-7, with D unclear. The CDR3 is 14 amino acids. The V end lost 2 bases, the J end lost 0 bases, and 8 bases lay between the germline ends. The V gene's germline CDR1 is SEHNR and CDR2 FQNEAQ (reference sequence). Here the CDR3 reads CASSLNAHSYEQYF. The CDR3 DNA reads TGTGCCAGCAGCTTAAACGCACACTCCTACGAGCAGTACTTC.

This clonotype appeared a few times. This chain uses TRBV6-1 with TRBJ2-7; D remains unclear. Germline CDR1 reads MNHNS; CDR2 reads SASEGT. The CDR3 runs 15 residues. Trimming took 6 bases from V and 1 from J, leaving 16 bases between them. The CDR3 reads CASRPYSDPSYEQYF. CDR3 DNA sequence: TGTGCCAGCAGACCCTACTCTGATCCTTCCTACGAGCAGTACTTC.

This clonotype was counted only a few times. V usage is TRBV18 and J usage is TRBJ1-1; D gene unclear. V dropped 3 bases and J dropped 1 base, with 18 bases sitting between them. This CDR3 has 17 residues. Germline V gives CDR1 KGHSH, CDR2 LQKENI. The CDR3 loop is CASSPLVGSGTNTEAFF. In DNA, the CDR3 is TGTGCCAGCTCACCGCTAGTAGGATCAGGAACGAACACTGAAGCTTTCTTT.

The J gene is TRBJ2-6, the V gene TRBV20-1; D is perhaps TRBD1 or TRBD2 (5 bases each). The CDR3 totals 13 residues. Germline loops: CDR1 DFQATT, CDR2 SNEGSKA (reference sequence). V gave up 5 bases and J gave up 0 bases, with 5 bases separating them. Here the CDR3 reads CSAGGSGANVLTF. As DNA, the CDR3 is TGCAGTGCTGGGGGCTCTGGGGCCAACGTCCTGACTTTC.

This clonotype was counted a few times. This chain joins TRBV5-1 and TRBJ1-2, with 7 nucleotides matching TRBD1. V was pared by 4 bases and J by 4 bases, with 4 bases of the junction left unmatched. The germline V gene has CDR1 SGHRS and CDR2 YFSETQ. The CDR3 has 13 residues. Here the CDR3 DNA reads TGCGCCAGCAGCCCAGGGGACAGCTATGGCTACACCTTC. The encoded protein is CASSPGDSYGYTF.

For the CDR3, the DNA is TGTGCCACCGAGACTAGCAGCACAGATACGCAGTATTTT. It specifies CATETSSTDTQYF. The rearrangement joins TRBV12-3 or TRBV12-4 to TRBJ2-3, with 7 bases aligning to TRBD2. The length of the CDR3 is 13 residues. The J segment lost 0 bases and the V segment lost 10 bases, leaving 4 bases of the junction unmatched.

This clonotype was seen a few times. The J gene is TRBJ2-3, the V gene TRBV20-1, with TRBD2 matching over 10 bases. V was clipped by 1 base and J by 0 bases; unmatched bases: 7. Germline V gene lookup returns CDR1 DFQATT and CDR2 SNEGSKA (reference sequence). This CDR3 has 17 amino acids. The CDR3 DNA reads TGCAGTGCTAGAGGCCCTAGCGGGGGACCTAGCACAGATACGCAGTATTTT. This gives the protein CSARGPSGGPSTDTQYF.

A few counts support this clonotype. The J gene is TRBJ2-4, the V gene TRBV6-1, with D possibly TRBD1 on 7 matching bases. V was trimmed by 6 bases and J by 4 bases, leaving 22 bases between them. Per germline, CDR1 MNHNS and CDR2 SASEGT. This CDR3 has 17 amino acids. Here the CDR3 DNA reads TGTGCCAGCAGCCGCGGGACAGACAATCGGGCAAAAAACATTCAGTACTTC. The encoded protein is CASSRGTDNRAKNIQYF.

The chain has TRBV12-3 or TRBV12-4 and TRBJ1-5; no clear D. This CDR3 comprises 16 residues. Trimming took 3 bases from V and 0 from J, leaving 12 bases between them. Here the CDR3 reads CASSFGARTSNQPQHF. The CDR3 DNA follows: TGTGCCAGCAGTTTTGGTGCCCGGACTAGCAATCAGCCCCAGCATTTT.

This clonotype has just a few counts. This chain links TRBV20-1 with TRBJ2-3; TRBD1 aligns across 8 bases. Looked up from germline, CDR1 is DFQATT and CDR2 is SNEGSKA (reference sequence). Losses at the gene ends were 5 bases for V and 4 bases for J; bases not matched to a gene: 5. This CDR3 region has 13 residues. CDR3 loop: CSAEGQGPDTQYF. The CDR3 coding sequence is TGCAGTGCTGAAGGACAGGGCCCAGATACGCAGTATTTT.

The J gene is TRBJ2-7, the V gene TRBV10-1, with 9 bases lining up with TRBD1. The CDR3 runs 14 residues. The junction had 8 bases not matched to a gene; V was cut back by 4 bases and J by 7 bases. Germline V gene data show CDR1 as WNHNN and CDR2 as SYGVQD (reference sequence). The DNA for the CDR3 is TGCGCCAGCAGTGCACTCGGGACAGGGAGAGAGCAGTACTTC. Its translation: CASSALGTGREQYF.

CDR3 nucleotides: TGCAGCGTTGGAGCTCGGTACCAAGAGACCCAGTACTTC. It yields the protein CSVGARYQETQYF. The V gene is TRBV29-1, the J gene TRBJ2-5, with no clear D. Trimming cost V 4 bases and J 0 bases, with 9 bases left between them. CDR3 length: 13 amino acids. CDR1 SQVTM and CDR2 ANQGSEA come from the germline V gene.

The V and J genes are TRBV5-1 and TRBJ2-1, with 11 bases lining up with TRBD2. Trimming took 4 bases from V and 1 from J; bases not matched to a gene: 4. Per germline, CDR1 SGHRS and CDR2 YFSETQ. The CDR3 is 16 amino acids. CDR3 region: CASSPTSGASYNEQFF. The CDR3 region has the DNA TGCGCCAGCAGCCCGACTAGCGGGGCTTCCTACAATGAGCAGTTCTTC. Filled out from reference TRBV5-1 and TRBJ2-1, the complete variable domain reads KAGVTQTPRYLIKTRGQQVTLSCSPISGHRSVSWYQQTPGQGLQFLFEYFSETQRNKGNFPGRFSGRQFSNSRSEMNVSTLELGDSALYLCASSPTSGASYNEQFFGPGTRLTVL.

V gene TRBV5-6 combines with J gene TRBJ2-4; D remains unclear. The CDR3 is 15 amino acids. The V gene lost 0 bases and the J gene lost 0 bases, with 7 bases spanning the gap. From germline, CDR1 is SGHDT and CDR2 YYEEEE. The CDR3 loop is CASSLASIAKNIQYF. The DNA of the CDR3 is TGTGCCAGCAGCTTGGCTTCGATAGCCAAAAACATTCAGTACTTC.

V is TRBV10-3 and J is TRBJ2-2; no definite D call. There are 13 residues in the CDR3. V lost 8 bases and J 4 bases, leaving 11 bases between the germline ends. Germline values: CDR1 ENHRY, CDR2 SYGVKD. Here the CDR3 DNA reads TGTGCCATCGTGGACCGAGCCACCGGGGAGCTGTTTTTT. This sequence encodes CAIVDRATGELFF.

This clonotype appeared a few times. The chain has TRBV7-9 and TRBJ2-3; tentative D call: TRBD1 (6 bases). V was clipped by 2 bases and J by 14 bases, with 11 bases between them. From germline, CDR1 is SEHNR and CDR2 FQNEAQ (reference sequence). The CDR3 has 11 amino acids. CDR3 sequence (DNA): TGTGCCAGCAGCTTATGGGGACAAAGGTATTTT. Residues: CASSLWGQRYF.

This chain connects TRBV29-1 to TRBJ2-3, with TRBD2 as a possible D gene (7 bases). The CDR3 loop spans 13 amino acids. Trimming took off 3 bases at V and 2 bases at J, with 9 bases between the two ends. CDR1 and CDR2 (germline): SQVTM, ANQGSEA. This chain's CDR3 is CSVERGPTDTQYF. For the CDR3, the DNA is TGCAGCGTTGAGCGGGGGCCCACAGATACGCAGTATTTT.